One and the same sample provided the 24 T cell receptor beta chains below, sequenced in a study of blood T cells in healthy people across ages. Combining a sample-barcoded 5' primer with a J-beta primer mix, a second PCR ran for roughly 7 to 12 cycles. TCRdb independently ran MiXCR on the 5' RACE reads; one entry per CDR3 protein. The sample gives about 570,000 distinct CDR3 sequences, approximately 30% of which show up once; less than 20% is in the top ten. The sequencing sample was made of blood. These receptors were collected from a woman between 70 and 85 years old in good health.

This clonotype was observed a few times. V and J are TRBV5-1 and TRBJ1-1, with a tentative D call TRBD1 (5 bases). The V end was cut by 3 bases, the J end by 4 bases, with 16 bases between. CDR3 length: 15 residues. Germline CDR1 is SGHRS and CDR2 is YFSETQ. The CDR3 loop reads CASSSLNSGGTEAFF. The DNA for the CDR3 is TGCGCCAGCAGCTCCCTGAATTCGGGGGGCACTGAAGCTTTCTTT.

This chain connects TRBV6-5 to TRBJ2-3, with a tentative D call TRBD1 (6 bases). Germline V CDR1 and CDR2: MNHEY, SVGAGI. The CDR3 runs 15 residues. Trimming took 4 bases from V and 2 from J, leaving 13 bases between them. Written as DNA, the CDR3 is TGTGCCAGCAGTTTCCGAAGGGGGACCACAGATACGCAGTATTTT. It specifies CASSFRRGTTDTQYF.

This clonotype appeared once. This chain uses TRBV5-1 with TRBJ1-2; 7 nucleotides match TRBD1. The J segment lost 5 bases and the V segment lost 1 base, leaving 8 bases of the junction unmatched. Germline CDR1 reads SGHRS; CDR2 reads YFSETQ. This CDR3 has 15 amino acids. DNA of the CDR3: TGCGCCAGCAGCTTGTCCTGGGACAGCCTGTATGGCTACACCTTC. This sequence encodes CASSLSWDSLYGYTF. Complete variable domain (other parts from reference TRBV5-1 and TRBJ1-2): KAGVTQTPRYLIKTRGQQVTLSCSPISGHRSVSWYQQTPGQGLQFLFEYFSETQRNKGNFPGRFSGRQFSNSRSEMNVSTLELGDSALYLCASSLSWDSLYGYTFGSGTRLTVV.

This clonotype was found a few times. This chain joins TRBV20-1 and TRBJ2-1; 8 bases fit TRBD2. CDR3 length equals 16 residues. V lost 2 bases, J lost 9 bases, and 15 bases stayed unmatched. Germline V gene sequence: CDR1 DFQATT, CDR2 SNEGSKA (reference sequence). This CDR3 is CSARPRGAGGASEQFF. The CDR3 region has the DNA TGCAGTGCTAGACCTAGAGGGGCGGGGGGAGCAAGTGAGCAGTTCTTC.

The rearrangement links TRBV4-2 to TRBJ2-7; D might be TRBD1 (7 bases). Germline CDR1 is LGHNA and CDR2 is YNFKEQ. This CDR3 is built from 17 residues. V was pared by 4 bases and J by 0 bases, with 19 bases between. The CDR3 nucleotides read TGTGCCAGCAGCCCCCAGGAGGGGGCCAGGACCTCCTACGAGCAGTACTTC. Residues: CASSPQEGARTSYEQYF.

The rearrangement joins TRBV12-5 to TRBJ2-4; possibly TRBD2 for D (7 bases). V lost 8 bases and J 13 bases, leaving 21 bases between the germline ends. CDR1 and CDR2 (germline): LGHNT, FRNRAP. The CDR3 totals 13 residues. CDR3 DNA sequence: TGTGCTAGTTCCCTCGGGGGGCCGACTCTCCAGTACTTC. Protein sequence: CASSLGGPTLQYF.

V and J are TRBV5-6 and TRBJ1-2, with TRBD1 as a possible D gene (6 bases). The V end lost 2 bases, the J end lost 8 bases, and 16 bases lay between the germline ends. Germline V gene data show CDR1 as SGHDT and CDR2 as YYEEEE. The CDR3 runs 14 residues. CDR3 sequence: CASSLRQAASGYTF. As DNA, the CDR3 is TGTGCCAGCAGCTTACGACAGGCGGCTTCAGGCTACACCTTC.

This rearrangement joins TRBV5-1 to TRBJ2-7; D unclear. The CDR3 covers 13 residues. CDR1 is SGHRS and CDR2 is YFSETQ in the germline V gene. Trimming cost V 7 bases and J 6 bases, with 17 bases left between them. This CDR3 is CASATQGFAEQYF. The CDR3 region has the DNA TGCGCCAGCGCCACCCAAGGATTCGCCGAGCAGTACTTC.

There are a few counts of this clonotype. V usage is TRBV6-6 and J usage is TRBJ1-2; 7 bases fit TRBD1. J gave up 6 bases and V 6 bases, and 7 bases lay outside the gene matches. Germline assignment: CDR1 MNHNY and CDR2 SVGAGI (reference sequence). This CDR3 spans 13 amino acids. The CDR3 loop is CASRATGSDGYTF. As DNA, the CDR3 is TGTGCCAGCAGGGCGACAGGGTCAGATGGCTACACCTTC.

The V gene is TRBV7-2, the J gene TRBJ1-5, with D perhaps matching TRBD1 (6 bases). The germline V gene has CDR1 SGHTA and CDR2 FQGNSA. This CDR3 contains 15 residues. With 3 bases removed from V and 5 bases from J, the gap between germline ends came to 14 bases. The chain's CDR3 is CASSFGRGQDQPQHF. CDR3 coding DNA: TGTGCCAGCAGCTTTGGACGGGGGCAGGATCAGCCCCAGCATTTT.

This clonotype showed up just a few times. The gene calls are TRBV7-2 and TRBJ2-5; 8 nucleotides align to TRBD2. The CDR3 runs 14 residues. Germline V gives CDR1 SGHTA, CDR2 FQGNSA. V lost 5 bases to trimming and J lost 1 base; unmatched junction nucleotides: 3. The DNA of the CDR3 is TGTGCCAGCAGCGGGCGGGGGGCCCAAGAGACCCAGTACTTC. Translated, it gives CASSGRGAQETQYF.

The V gene is TRBV4-3, the J gene TRBJ2-5; no clear D gene. The CDR3 totals 15 residues. Trimming removed 4 bases from V and 2 bases from J, with 14 bases in between. Germline-derived CDR1 and CDR2 are LGHNA and YSLEER. CDR3 in amino acids: CASSPDLWVQETQYF. In nucleotides, the CDR3 is TGCGCCAGCAGCCCCGATTTATGGGTACAAGAGACCCAGTACTTC.

CDR3 DNA: TGTGCCAGCAGTTACTCAATCGGGGAGACCTACGAGCAGTACTTC. This gives the protein CASSYSIGETYEQYF. The chain recombines TRBV6-2 or TRBV6-3 with TRBJ2-7; a weak D match, TRBD2 (5 bases). Trimming shortened V by 0 bases and J by 2 bases, and 11 bases separated the two germline ends. There are 15 residues in the CDR3. Germline CDR1 MNHEY, CDR2 SVGEGT.

This clonotype has more than one count but fewer than ten. The chain has TRBV27 and TRBJ1-5; D gene ambiguous. The CDR3 is 13 residues long. The V end was cut by 2 bases, the J end by 4 bases, with 6 bases between. In germline, CDR1 is MNHEY, CDR2 SMNVEV (reference sequence). As DNA, the CDR3 is TGTGCCAGCAGTTTACAGCCGAATCAGCCCCAGCATTTT. Translating it yields CASSLQPNQPQHF.

This clonotype showed up just a few times. The rearrangement uses TRBV2 and TRBJ1-5, with 9 positions matching TRBD1. The length of the CDR3 is 15 residues. Trimming at V came to 4 bases and at J to 7 bases, leaving 8 bases not matched to a gene. Looked up from germline, CDR1 is SNHLY and CDR2 is FYNNEI. In DNA form, the CDR3 reads TGTGCCAGCAGTGCTGGGACAGGGAGGGGCCAGCCCCAGCATTTT. This encodes CASSAGTGRGQPQHF.

This clonotype was counted a few times. J is TRBJ2-4 and V is TRBV7-2, with TRBD1 identical over 8 bases. This CDR3 comprises 14 residues. Trimming at V came to 0 bases and at J to 10 bases, leaving 5 bases not matched to a gene. Germline V CDR1 and CDR2: SGHTA, FQGNSA. Here the CDR3 DNA reads TGTGCCAGCAGCTTAGCGGGGACAGGTATAATTCAGTACTTC. As protein: CASSLAGTGIIQYF.

This clonotype occurred a few times. The rearrangement links TRBV5-1 to TRBJ2-3, with unresolved D. V lost 4 bases and J 0 bases, leaving 12 bases between the germline ends. Germline CDR1 SGHRS, CDR2 YFSETQ. CDR3 length equals 15 residues. CDR3 residues: CASSPGRTSTDTQYF. In DNA form, the CDR3 reads TGCGCCAGCAGCCCGGGCCGAACTAGCACAGATACGCAGTATTTT.

This clonotype was counted only a few times. V usage is TRBV5-8 and J usage is TRBJ2-5; D possibly corresponds to TRBD1 (5 bases). Matching the DNA end better, TRBJ2-7 makes the J call doubtful. This CDR3 comprises 13 residues. Germline-derived CDR1 and CDR2 are SGHTS and YDEGEE. The CDR3 here is CASSNRQTYEQYF. The DNA for the CDR3 is TGTGCCAGCAGCAACCGACAGACCTACGAGCAGTACTTC.

The V and J genes are TRBV7-8 and TRBJ2-5; TRBD1 matches 9 bases. The CDR3 has 16 residues. Trimming at V came to 1 base and at J to 4 bases, leaving 7 bases not matched to a gene. Germline CDR1 is SGHVS and CDR2 is FQNEAQ. CDR3 amino acids: CASSLGGQGGRETQYF. The CDR3 nucleotides read TGTGCCAGCAGCTTAGGGGGACAGGGAGGTAGAGAGACCCAGTACTTC.

This clonotype has just a few counts. The chain combines TRBV6-2 or TRBV6-3 with TRBJ1-5; TRBD1 matches 7 bases. This CDR3 spans 19 amino acids. V was pared by 0 bases and J by 0 bases, with 11 bases of the junction left unmatched. In germline, CDR1 is MNHEY, CDR2 SVGEGT. The CDR3 loop reads CASSYSLSPGQNSNQPQHF. DNA of the CDR3: TGTGCCAGCAGTTACTCCCTTTCCCCGGGACAGAATAGCAATCAGCCCCAGCATTTT.

CDR3 loop: CASSEFGSHLYNEKLFF. DNA for the CDR3: TGTGCCAGCAGTGAATTCGGGTCCCACCTCTATAATGAAAAACTGTTTTTT. The chain couples TRBV6-1 to TRBJ1-4; D remains unclear. The V end lost 2 bases, the J end lost 4 bases, and 17 bases lay between the germline ends. CDR1 and CDR2 (germline): MNHNS, SASEGT. This CDR3 is built from 17 residues.

The chain combines TRBV9 with TRBJ1-1; 7 nucleotides line up with TRBD1. The ends lost 5 bases at V and 9 bases at J; junction bases unmatched: 7. In germline, CDR1 is SGDLS, CDR2 YYNGEE. The CDR3 spans 12 residues. CDR3 in DNA: TGTGCCAGCAGGGCTGCACAGGGGAAAGCTTTCTTT. It translates to CASRAAQGKAFF.

The sample holds a few counts of this clonotype. The chain carries TRBV29-1 and TRBJ2-7; D remains ambiguous. Looked up from germline, CDR1 is SQVTM and CDR2 is ANQGSEA. V gave up 6 bases and J gave up 5 bases, with 14 bases separating them. The CDR3 runs 12 residues. CDR3 amino acids: CSVNDGYHEQYF. The CDR3 region has the DNA TGCAGCGTCAACGACGGCTACCACGAGCAGTACTTC.

This clonotype was seen more than once but under ten times. The V gene is TRBV5-1, the J gene TRBJ2-5; D not certain. The CDR3 length is 13 residues. The V gene's germline CDR1 is SGHRS and CDR2 YFSETQ. V gave up 4 bases and J gave up 5 bases, with 12 bases separating them. The CDR3 coding sequence is TGCGCCAGCAGCCCCGGGCCTGCGGAGACCCAGTACTTC. Protein product: CASSPGPAETQYF.